This T cell receptor (beta chain) was recorded in a study of Graves' ophthalmopathy and Graves' hyperthyroidism. Study-level findings and limits: Classification of ophthalmopathy versus stable hyperthyroidism by a 13-signature model yielded 85% to 90% sensitivity and around 77% specificity.

Enrollment excluded any patients with other autoimmune diseases, uncontrolled infections, pregnancy or lactation. Amplified material comprised TCR beta CDR3 regions derived from RNA transcripts. A first-round RT-PCR used HTBI primers, followed by a second-round multiplex PCR. TCRdb re-derived calls from the multiplex PCR reads in MiXCR, one entry per CDR3 protein. The sample has over 40,000 distinct CDR3 sequences; around 48% are singletons. About this clonotype: Its antigen is undetermined. One end of the junction does not line up with germline, which may come from a read error.

CDR3 length: 12 amino acids. Per germline, CDR1 SGHNT and CDR2 YYREEE (reference sequence). This chain links TRBV5-4 with TRBJ2-7, with D tentatively TRBD1 (5 bases). This clonotype was sampled from an adult man with Graves' ophthalmopathy. Sample: peripheral blood. CDR3 sequence: CASNGQTYGQYF. Written as DNA, the CDR3 is TGTGCCAGCAACGGACAAACCTACGGGCAGTATTTC.